The 15 T cell receptor beta chains given below trace back to one sample, sequenced in a study of shared clonotypes between healthy human individuals. Here immunoSEQ multiplex PCR was the method, and the copy in TCRdb shows in-frame clones only, minus some. In the table there are approximately 250,000 clones, 65% of which are singletons. Input material: memory CD4+ T cells sorted from blood. As to subset: CD45RA-negative fraction. The receptors were gathered from a man aged 30 to 39 in good health.

V and J are TRBV28 and TRBJ2-2, with 11 bases that match TRBD2. The germline CDR1 and CDR2 sequences are MDHEN and SYDVKM. Unmatched junction bases numbered 5, after V lost 0 bases and J lost 5 bases. This CDR3 comprises 17 residues. DNA for the CDR3: TGTGCCAGCAGTTTATGGACTAGCGGGATTCGTACCGGGGAGCTGTTTTTT. It encodes CASSLWTSGIRTGELFF.

This chain links TRBV5-1 with TRBJ1-1, with TRBD1 as a possible D gene (6 bases). CDR3 length equals 15 residues. V lost 2 bases, J lost 1 base, and 12 bases lay in between. The germline V gene encodes CDR1 SGHRS and CDR2 YFSETQ. The CDR3 is CASSFWGTTNTEAFF. The CDR3 region has the DNA TGCGCCAGCAGCTTCTGGGGGACAACGAACACTGAAGCTTTCTTT.

V usage is TRBV15 and J usage is TRBJ1-2; the D gene is possibly TRBD1 (5 bases). This CDR3 has 14 amino acids. The germline V and J ends were trimmed by 3 bases and 0 bases, with 8 bases remaining between them. CDR1 is LNHNV, CDR2 YYDKDF, per germline (reference sequence). In DNA, the CDR3 is TGTGCCACCAGCAGTGGGGGTACTAACTATGGCTACACCTTC. The encoded protein is CATSSGGTNYGYTF.

This chain connects TRBV19 to TRBJ2-7, with D maybe TRBD2 (5 bases). Germline V gene data show CDR1 as LNHDA and CDR2 as SQIVND (reference sequence). The length of the CDR3 is 14 residues. Trimming left V 7 bases short and J 5 bases short, with 18 bases between. The CDR3 reads CASKKFKEGHEQYF. CDR3 in DNA: TGTGCCAGTAAAAAGTTTAAAGAGGGCCACGAGCAGTACTTC.

The rearrangement joins TRBV19 to TRBJ2-7; 7 nucleotides match TRBD1. Germline V lookup: CDR1 LNHDA, CDR2 SQIVND (reference sequence). The CDR3 runs 14 residues. Trimming cost V 4 bases and J 2 bases; bases outside gene matches: 5. The CDR3, as DNA: TGTGCCAGTAGTAGACAGGGTTTAGCCTACGAGCAGTACTTC. Protein product: CASSRQGLAYEQYF.

This clone was detected a few times. This chain joins TRBV5-1 and TRBJ2-2; D is unresolved. Germline V lookup: CDR1 SGHRS, CDR2 YFSETQ. V dropped 2 bases and J dropped 0 bases, with 8 bases sitting between them. The CDR3 runs to 15 residues. This CDR3 is CASSLALSNTGELFF. The CDR3 DNA follows: TGCGCCAGCAGCTTAGCCTTATCGAACACCGGGGAGCTGTTTTTT.

The chain is built from TRBV30 and TRBJ2-7; weak D call: TRBD2 (5 bases). The V end was cut by 1 base, the J end by 2 bases, with 6 bases between. Germline CDR1 and CDR2: GTSNPN and SVGIG (reference sequence). The CDR3 loop spans 12 amino acids. CDR3 sequence: CAWSGGAYEQYF. CDR3 DNA sequence: TGTGCCTGGAGTGGGGGAGCCTACGAGCAGTACTTC.

The genes are TRBV7-9 and TRBJ1-2; TRBD1 aligns across 7 bases. Unmatched junction bases numbered 10, after V lost 5 bases and J lost 7 bases. The germline V gene encodes CDR1 SEHNR and CDR2 FQNEAQ (reference sequence). This CDR3 has 14 residues. This chain's CDR3 is CASSRDSAYAGYTF. DNA for the CDR3: TGTGCCAGCAGCCGGGACAGCGCCTATGCTGGCTACACCTTC.

The V call is TRBV19, the J call TRBJ2-7; TRBD2 aligns across 7 bases. There are 13 residues in the CDR3. Germline V gives CDR1 LNHDA, CDR2 SQIVND (reference sequence). Trimming at V came to 5 bases and at J to 1 base, leaving 2 bases not matched to a gene. The CDR3 coding sequence is TGTGCCAGTAGTCGGGAGGCTTCCTACGAGCAGTACTTC. Amino acids: CASSREASYEQYF.

This clone turned up a few times. This chain joins TRBV6-1 and TRBJ2-4; D may be TRBD1 or TRBD2 (5 bases each). V shed 2 bases and J shed 9 bases, with 20 bases lying between them. Germline CDR1 and CDR2: MNHNS and SASEGT. The CDR3 has 16 residues. CDR3 nucleotides: TGTGCCAGCAGTGAACCCACCGGGACCTTAAATGGCATTCAGTACTTC. It yields the protein CASSEPTGTLNGIQYF.

This sequence joins TRBV5-6 and TRBJ2-7; the D is unclear. The CDR3 spans 12 residues. V dropped 1 base and J dropped 6 bases, with 8 bases sitting between them. Germline V gives CDR1 SGHDT, CDR2 YYEEEE. Here the CDR3 DNA reads TGTGCCAGCAGCTTGCGGTCTCCCGAGCAGTACTTC. Its translation is CASSLRSPEQYF.

The rearrangement joins TRBV7-3 to TRBJ2-3, with D perhaps assigned TRBD1 or TRBD2 (7 bases each). Trimming cost V 4 bases and J 4 bases, with 21 bases left between them. The length of the CDR3 is 17 residues. The V gene's germline CDR1 is SGHTA and CDR2 FQGTGA. The CDR3: CASSSGGRGGPADTQYF. In nucleotides, the CDR3 is TGTGCCAGCAGCTCCGGGGGGAGAGGGGGCCCCGCAGATACGCAGTATTTT.

V gene TRBV15 combines with J gene TRBJ1-5, with a possible D match to TRBD1 (5 bases). Trimming removed 10 bases from V and 0 bases from J, with 22 bases in between. The CDR3 covers 17 residues. Germline CDR1 is LNHNV and CDR2 is YYDKDF (reference sequence). The CDR3, as DNA: TGTGCCAAGCTGCTCCGGGACGGTTCCTATAGCAATCAGCCCCAGCATTTT. Residues: CAKLLRDGSYSNQPQHF.

J is TRBJ2-5 and V is TRBV18; TRBD1 matches 8 bases. Germline CDR1 and CDR2: KGHSH and LQKENI. CDR3 length: 14 residues. V was pared by 3 bases and J by 5 bases, with 5 bases of the junction left unmatched. The CDR3 reads CASSPADRGETQYF. CDR3 sequence (DNA): TGTGCCAGCTCACCCGCCGACAGGGGCGAGACCCAGTACTTC.

Only a few counts were recorded for this clone. The rearrangement uses TRBV6-5 and TRBJ2-1; D is uncertain. V lost 6 bases and J lost 2, with 8 bases in between. Per germline, CDR1 MNHEY and CDR2 SVGAGI. The CDR3 spans 13 residues. The CDR3 protein is CASRAVAYNEQFF. DNA for the CDR3: TGTGCCAGCAGAGCAGTCGCCTACAATGAGCAGTTCTTC.